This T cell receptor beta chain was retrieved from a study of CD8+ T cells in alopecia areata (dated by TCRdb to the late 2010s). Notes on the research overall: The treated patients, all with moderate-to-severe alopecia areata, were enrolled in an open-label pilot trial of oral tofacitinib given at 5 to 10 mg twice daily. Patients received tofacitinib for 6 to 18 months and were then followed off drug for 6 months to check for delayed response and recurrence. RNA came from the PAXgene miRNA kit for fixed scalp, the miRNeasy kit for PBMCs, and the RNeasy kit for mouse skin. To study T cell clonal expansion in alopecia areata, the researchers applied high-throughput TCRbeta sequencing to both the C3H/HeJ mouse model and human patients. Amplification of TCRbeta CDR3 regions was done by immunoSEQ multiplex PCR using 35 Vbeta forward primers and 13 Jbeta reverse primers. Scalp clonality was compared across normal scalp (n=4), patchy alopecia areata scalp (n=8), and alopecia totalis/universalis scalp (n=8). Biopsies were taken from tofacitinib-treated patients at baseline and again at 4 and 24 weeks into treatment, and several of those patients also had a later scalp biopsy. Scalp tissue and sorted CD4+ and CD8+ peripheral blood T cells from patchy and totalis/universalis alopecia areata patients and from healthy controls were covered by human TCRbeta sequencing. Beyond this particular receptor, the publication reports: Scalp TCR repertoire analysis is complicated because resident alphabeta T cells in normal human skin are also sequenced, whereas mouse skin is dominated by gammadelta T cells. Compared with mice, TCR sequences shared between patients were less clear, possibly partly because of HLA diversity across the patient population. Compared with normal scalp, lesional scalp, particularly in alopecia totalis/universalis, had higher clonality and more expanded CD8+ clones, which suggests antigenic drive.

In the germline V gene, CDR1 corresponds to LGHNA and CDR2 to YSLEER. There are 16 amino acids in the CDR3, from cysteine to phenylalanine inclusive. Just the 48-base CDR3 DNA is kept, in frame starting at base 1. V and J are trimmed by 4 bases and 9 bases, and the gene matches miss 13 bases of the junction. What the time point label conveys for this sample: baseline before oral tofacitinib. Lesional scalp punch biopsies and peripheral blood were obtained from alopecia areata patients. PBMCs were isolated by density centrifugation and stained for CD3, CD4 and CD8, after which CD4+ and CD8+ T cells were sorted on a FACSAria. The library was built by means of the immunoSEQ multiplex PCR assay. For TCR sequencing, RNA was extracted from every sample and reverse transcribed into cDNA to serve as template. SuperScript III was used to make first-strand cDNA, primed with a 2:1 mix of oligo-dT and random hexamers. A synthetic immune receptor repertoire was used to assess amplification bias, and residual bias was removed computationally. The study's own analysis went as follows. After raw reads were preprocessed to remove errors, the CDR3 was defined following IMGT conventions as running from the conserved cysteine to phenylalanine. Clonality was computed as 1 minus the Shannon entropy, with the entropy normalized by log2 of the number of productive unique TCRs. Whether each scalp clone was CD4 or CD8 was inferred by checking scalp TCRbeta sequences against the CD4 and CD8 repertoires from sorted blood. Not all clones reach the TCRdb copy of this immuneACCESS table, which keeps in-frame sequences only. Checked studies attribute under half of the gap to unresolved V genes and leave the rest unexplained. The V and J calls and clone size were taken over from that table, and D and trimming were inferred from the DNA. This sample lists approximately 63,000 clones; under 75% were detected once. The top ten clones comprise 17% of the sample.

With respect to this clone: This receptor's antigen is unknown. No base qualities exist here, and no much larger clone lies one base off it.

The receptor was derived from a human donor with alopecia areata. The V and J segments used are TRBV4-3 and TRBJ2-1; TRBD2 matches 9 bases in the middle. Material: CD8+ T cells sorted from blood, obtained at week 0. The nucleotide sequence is TGCGCCAGCAGCCTGGGAGGCGGGGGGGTAGGAGTTGAGCAGTTCTTC. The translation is CASSLGGGGVGVEQFF.